Included here is one TCR beta chain sequence, with context. Germline V gene data show CDR1 as LNHDA and CDR2 as SQIVND (reference sequence). CDR3 size: 15 residues. The V and J ends lost 7 bases and 1 base, in that order; junction bases with no gene match: 8. In the PCR, 60 Vbeta and 13 Jbeta primers were used. Clones were read by immunoSEQ multiplex PCR, and TCRdb kept only the in-frame ones, dropping some. The table records tens of thousands of clones, over 60% of them present only once. This sample is part of a study of cytomegalovirus exposure and HLA in healthy donors. The sequenced sample was PBMCs. This rearrangement joins TRBV19 to TRBJ2-3, with 7 bases that match TRBD1. The sequence came from a woman aged 50 to 65 in good health and CMV-seropositive. The CDR3 region is CASTYRTGGTDTQYF. Written as DNA, the CDR3 is TGTGCCAGTACCTATCGGACAGGCGGCACAGATACGCAGTATTTT.